This T cell receptor (beta chain) was observed in a study of shared clonotypes between healthy human individuals. CDR3 size: 14 residues. The germline V and J ends were trimmed by 4 bases and 5 bases, with 13 bases remaining between them. CDR1 is LGHNA and CDR2 is YNFKEQ in the germline V gene. Running of the assay took place at deep level. Ten immunoSEQ deep assay plates were used to sequence unsorted PBMC DNA. Clones were read by immunoSEQ multiplex PCR, and TCRdb kept only the in-frame ones, dropping some. The sample holds about 490,000 clones; 76% are singletons and the top ten take around 13%. The sequenced sample was PBMCs. This clonotype was sampled from a woman aged 40-49 years in good health. Some clones in this sample may be carry-over from other donors' samples. The rearrangement uses TRBV4-2 and TRBJ2-3; D may correspond to TRBD1 or TRBD2 (5 bases each). The CDR3 reads CASSPPGRGDTQYF. CDR3 DNA: TGTGCCAGCAGCCCTCCGGGACGAGGAGATACGCAGTATTTT.